This T cell receptor beta chain was sequenced in a study of cytomegalovirus exposure and HLA in healthy donors. Study-wide results and caveats: Clonal expansion was found to be greater in HLA-associated TCR beta chains than in equally common others in a later analysis. As a later analysis showed, a missense DCLRE1C variant was linked to trimming of TCR beta V- and J-genes.

Only one count was recorded for this clone. Its antigen is unknown. The PCR had 60 Vbeta and 13 Jbeta primers. TCRdb's copy holds only in-frame clones and misses some; the assay was immunoSEQ multiplex PCR. The sample consists of 200,000 or so clones, about 90% of them appearing once. The clonotype comes from a girl in the first two years of life in good health and CMV-seronegative. Input material: PBMCs.

The CDR3: CASSILNGTLSYEQYF. In DNA, the CDR3 is TGTGCCAGCAGCATCCTTAACGGGACACTTTCCTACGAGCAGTACTTC. The chain is built from TRBV7-9 and TRBJ2-7, with D possibly matching TRBD1 (6 bases). Trimming pared 5 bases from V and 1 base from J, leaving 18 bases between. Per germline, CDR1 SEHNR and CDR2 FQNEAQ (reference sequence). The CDR3 runs to 16 residues.